Listed below are T cell receptor beta chains from one sample, sequenced in a study of blood T cell repertoires in COVID-19. TCRdb's copy holds only in-frame clones and misses some; the assay was immunoSEQ multiplex PCR. There are about 370,000 clones in the sample; 75% to 90% occur only once, and around 1% lies in the top ten. Sequenced sample: PBMCs or T cells enriched from blood (not recorded which). The source of these receptors is a man aged 18 to 30 who had recovered from COVID-19. CDR3s include the opening cysteine and the closing phenylalanine or tryptophan. Each record gives: J gene, clone size, D gene, V gene, CDR3 protein, CDR3 DNA. The D gene is left open where the match is weak. The size field is filled for only some rows; it gives once, few, many or a size class.

j_gene: TRBJ1-1; abundance: .; d_gene: .; v_gene: TRBV30; CDR3aa: CAWSVWGHEAFF; CDR3nt: TGTGCCTGGAGTGTATGGGGCCATGAAGCTTTCTTT
j_gene: TRBJ2-2; abundance: .; d_gene: .; v_gene: TRBV7-2; CDR3aa: CASSLAGGGTGELFF; CDR3nt: TGTGCCAGCAGCTTAGCGGGAGGAGGCACCGGGGAGCTGTTTTTT
j_gene: TRBJ2-7; abundance: .; d_gene: .; v_gene: TRBV21-1; CDR3aa: CASSKGLRTVFYEQYF; CDR3nt: TGTGCCAGCAGCAAAGGTTTGAGGACTGTGTTCTACGAGCAGTACTTC
j_gene: TRBJ2-1; abundance: few; d_gene: .; v_gene: TRBV3-1/TRBV3-2; CDR3aa: CASSPTSGSYNEQFF; CDR3nt: TGTGCCAGCAGCCCTACTAGTGGTTCCTACAATGAGCAGTTCTTC
j_gene: TRBJ2-3; abundance: few; d_gene: .; v_gene: TRBV24-1; CDR3aa: CATSPHPTGGTDTQYF; CDR3nt: TGTGCCACCAGTCCCCACCCGACAGGAGGCACAGATACGCAGTATTTT
j_gene: TRBJ2-1; abundance: once; d_gene: .; v_gene: TRBV4-1; CDR3aa: CASSQLLLLSEQFF; CDR3nt: TGCGCCAGCAGCCAGTTGCTTTTGCTCAGTGAGCAGTTCTTC
j_gene: TRBJ2-2; abundance: once; d_gene: .; v_gene: TRBV27; CDR3aa: CASSLFRGSGAGELFF; CDR3nt: TGTGCCAGCAGTTTATTCAGGGGTTCAGGTGCCGGGGAGCTGTTTTTT
j_gene: TRBJ2-7; abundance: .; d_gene: .; v_gene: TRBV3-1/TRBV3-2; CDR3aa: CASSQGQSAEQYF; CDR3nt: TGTGCCAGCAGCCAAGGTCAGTCCGCCGAGCAGTACTTC
j_gene: TRBJ1-1; abundance: .; d_gene: .; v_gene: TRBV4-2; CDR3aa: CASSPLSIGTEAFF; CDR3nt: TGTGCCAGCAGCCCCCTAAGTATCGGGACTGAAGCTTTCTTT
j_gene: TRBJ1-2; abundance: .; d_gene: .; v_gene: TRBV7-9; CDR3aa: CASSPGSLSYGYTF; CDR3nt: TGTGCCAGCAGCCCAGGGTCGTTAAGCTATGGCTACACCTTC
j_gene: TRBJ2-7; abundance: .; d_gene: TRBD1; v_gene: TRBV19; CDR3aa: CASSPRDRGTSEQYF; CDR3nt: TGTGCCAGTAGTCCCCGGGACAGGGGGACGAGCGAGCAGTACTTC
j_gene: TRBJ1-2; abundance: .; d_gene: .; v_gene: TRBV7-2; CDR3aa: CASSLITSNYGYTF; CDR3nt: TGTGCCAGCAGCTTAATCACATCTAACTATGGCTACACCTTC
j_gene: TRBJ2-1; abundance: .; d_gene: TRBD1; v_gene: TRBV30; CDR3aa: CAWSAGQGYGEQFF; CDR3nt: TGTGCCTGGAGTGCGGGACAGGGTTACGGTGAGCAGTTCTTC
j_gene: TRBJ2-1; abundance: few; d_gene: .; v_gene: TRBV9; CDR3aa: CASGKGGRSYNEQFF; CDR3nt: TGTGCCAGCGGAAAGGGAGGACGCTCCTACAATGAGCAGTTCTTC
j_gene: TRBJ2-1; abundance: .; d_gene: TRBD2; v_gene: TRBV2; CDR3aa: CASSSLGLAGERGNEQFF; CDR3nt: TGTGCCAGCAGTTCTCTGGGGCTAGCGGGAGAACGGGGGAATGAGCAGTTCTTC
j_gene: TRBJ1-1; abundance: .; d_gene: .; v_gene: TRBV27; CDR3aa: CASSLQENTEAFF; CDR3nt: TGTGCCAGCAGTTTACAGGAGAACACTGAAGCTTTCTTT
j_gene: TRBJ2-2; abundance: .; d_gene: TRBD2; v_gene: TRBV6-5; CDR3aa: CASSYGLADTGELFF; CDR3nt: TGTGCCAGCAGTTACGGGCTAGCGGACACCGGGGAGCTGTTTTTT
j_gene: TRBJ2-7; abundance: .; d_gene: TRBD1; v_gene: TRBV2; CDR3aa: CASSEEGTGPYEQYF; CDR3nt: TGTGCCAGCAGTGAGGAAGGGACAGGTCCCTACGAGCAGTACTTC
j_gene: TRBJ1-2; abundance: .; d_gene: TRBD1; v_gene: TRBV5-1; CDR3aa: CASSSRSGGNGYTF; CDR3nt: TGCGCCAGCAGCTCTCGTTCAGGGGGCAATGGCTACACCTTC
j_gene: TRBJ1-2; abundance: .; d_gene: TRBD1; v_gene: TRBV6-1; CDR3aa: CASSEWGTEQGSDGYTF; CDR3nt: TGTGCCAGCAGTGAATGGGGGACAGAACAAGGATCAGATGGCTACACCTTC
j_gene: TRBJ2-3; abundance: .; d_gene: TRBD2; v_gene: TRBV7-3; CDR3aa: CASSLASFGGGTDTQYF; CDR3nt: TGTGCCAGCAGCTTAGCCTCTTTCGGGGGAGGGACAGATACGCAGTATTTT
j_gene: TRBJ1-2; abundance: once; d_gene: .; v_gene: TRBV29-1; CDR3aa: CSVRTDPNYGYTF; CDR3nt: TGCAGCGTCCGGACAGACCCCAACTATGGCTACACCTTC
j_gene: TRBJ1-1; abundance: .; d_gene: TRBD1; v_gene: TRBV27; CDR3aa: CASSANFGTGGWNTEAFF; CDR3nt: TGTGCCAGCAGTGCAAATTTCGGGACAGGGGGTTGGAACACTGAAGCTTTCTTT
j_gene: TRBJ1-6; abundance: .; d_gene: TRBD1; v_gene: TRBV10-1; CDR3aa: CASSPGQGWHSPLHF; CDR3nt: TGCGCCAGCAGTCCGGGACAGGGGTGGCATTCACCCCTCCACTTT
j_gene: TRBJ1-1; abundance: .; d_gene: .; v_gene: TRBV5-1; CDR3aa: CASSSGGGGATEAFF; CDR3nt: TGCGCCAGCAGCTCGGGAGGAGGTGGGGCCACTGAAGCTTTCTTT
j_gene: TRBJ2-7; abundance: few; d_gene: TRBD2; v_gene: TRBV7-2; CDR3aa: CASRYGTSGNYEQYF; CDR3nt: TGTGCCAGCAGGTACGGGACTAGCGGTAATTACGAGCAGTACTTC
j_gene: TRBJ1-2; abundance: once; d_gene: .; v_gene: TRBV10-3; CDR3aa: CAISVGTGSYGYTF; CDR3nt: TGTGCCATCAGTGTTGGCACGGGAAGCTATGGCTACACCTTC
j_gene: TRBJ2-5; abundance: .; d_gene: .; v_gene: TRBV9; CDR3aa: CASSVAGQPRQETQYF; CDR3nt: TGTGCCAGCAGCGTAGCTGGGCAGCCCCGTCAAGAGACCCAGTACTTC
j_gene: TRBJ1-4; abundance: .; d_gene: TRBD1; v_gene: TRBV29-1; CDR3aa: CSAGAGGWEKLFF; CDR3nt: TGCAGCGCCGGGGCAGGGGGCTGGGAAAAACTGTTTTTT
j_gene: TRBJ2-7; abundance: .; d_gene: .; v_gene: TRBV7-9; CDR3aa: CASSYERVSGHSSYEQYF; CDR3nt: TGTGCCAGCAGCTACGAGAGGGTGTCGGGCCATAGTTCCTACGAGCAGTACTTC
j_gene: TRBJ2-7; abundance: .; d_gene: .; v_gene: TRBV3-1/TRBV3-2; CDR3aa: CASSRTDIYEQYF; CDR3nt: TGTGCCAGCAGCCGCACGGACATCTACGAGCAGTACTTC
j_gene: TRBJ2-5; abundance: .; d_gene: .; v_gene: TRBV5-6; CDR3aa: CASSLGWVRVEETQYF; CDR3nt: TGTGCCAGCAGCTTGGGGTGGGTTAGAGTGGAGGAGACCCAGTACTTC
j_gene: TRBJ1-4; abundance: .; d_gene: .; v_gene: TRBV4-2; CDR3aa: CASSQERIGEKLFF; CDR3nt: TGTGCCAGCAGCCAAGAACGGATCGGGGAAAAACTGTTTTTT
j_gene: TRBJ1-2; abundance: .; d_gene: .; v_gene: TRBV4-1; CDR3aa: CASRPTDLALPGYTF; CDR3nt: TGCGCCAGCCGACCGACAGATCTCGCACTTCCTGGCTACACCTTC
j_gene: TRBJ2-5; abundance: .; d_gene: .; v_gene: TRBV7-3; CDR3aa: CASSPLRAAQETQYF; CDR3nt: TGTGCCAGCAGCCCCCTGCGGGCGGCGCAAGAGACCCAGTACTTC
j_gene: TRBJ1-2; abundance: .; d_gene: TRBD1; v_gene: TRBV14; CDR3aa: CASSTRDSRGLGGYTF; CDR3nt: TGTGCCAGCAGCACCCGGGACAGCAGGGGCCTTGGGGGCTACACCTTC
j_gene: TRBJ1-5; abundance: .; d_gene: TRBD1; v_gene: TRBV27; CDR3aa: CASRSDRGRMAPQHF; CDR3nt: TGTGCCAGCAGATCGGACAGGGGGCGCATGGCGCCCCAGCATTTT
j_gene: TRBJ2-1; abundance: few; d_gene: .; v_gene: TRBV11-2; CDR3aa: CASSLEQYNEQFF; CDR3nt: TGTGCCAGCAGCTTAGAACAGTACAATGAGCAGTTCTTC
j_gene: TRBJ1-5; abundance: .; d_gene: .; v_gene: TRBV24-1; CDR3aa: CATSDLPRGSNQPQHF; CDR3nt: TGTGCCACCAGTGATTTACCCAGAGGGAGCAATCAGCCCCAGCATTTT
j_gene: TRBJ2-5; abundance: .; d_gene: TRBD2; v_gene: TRBV5-1; CDR3aa: CASSLEVAGGPGAQYF; CDR3nt: TGCGCCAGCAGCTTGGAGGTAGCGGGGGGCCCGGGGGCCCAGTACTTC
j_gene: TRBJ2-7; abundance: .; d_gene: TRBD2; v_gene: TRBV7-2; CDR3aa: CASSLVPAGEQYEQYF; CDR3nt: TGTGCCAGCAGCTTAGTCCCAGCGGGAGAGCAATACGAGCAGTACTTC
j_gene: TRBJ2-1; abundance: .; d_gene: .; v_gene: TRBV12-3/TRBV12-4; CDR3aa: CASNLADYNEQFF; CDR3nt: TGTGCCAGCAACCTCGCGGATTACAATGAGCAGTTCTTC
j_gene: TRBJ2-5; abundance: .; d_gene: TRBD2; v_gene: TRBV5-8; CDR3aa: CASSYGGEQETQYF; CDR3nt: TGTGCCAGCTCGTATGGGGGGGAGCAAGAGACCCAGTACTTC
j_gene: TRBJ2-7; abundance: .; d_gene: .; v_gene: TRBV5-8; CDR3aa: CASSLERGRLDYEQYF; CDR3nt: TGTGCCAGCAGCTTGGAAAGGGGGCGACTAGATTACGAGCAGTACTTC
j_gene: TRBJ2-7; abundance: .; d_gene: TRBD1; v_gene: TRBV28; CDR3aa: CASSQGQGRIFSYEQYF; CDR3nt: TGTGCCAGCAGCCAGGGACAGGGGAGGATATTTTCCTACGAGCAGTACTTC